A single sample gave rise to the 26 T cell receptor beta chains below, sequenced in a study of T cell clones after liver transplantation. The assay was immunoSEQ multiplex PCR, and TCRdb's table has in-frame clones only and misses some. The table lists tens of thousands of clones, 75% to 90% of them singletons. The sequencing used CD4+ T cells from blood, collected at the 22-month timepoint. These receptors were collected from a human patient who received a liver transplant. The graft donor may have given rise to some T cells.

V gene TRBV5-1 combines with J gene TRBJ2-7; D remains ambiguous. The ends were cut back, 0 bases at V and 7 bases at J, with 11 bases in the middle. From germline, CDR1 is SGHRS and CDR2 YFSETQ. The CDR3 covers 13 residues. The CDR3 bases are TGCGCCAGCAGCTTGGGAGTGCAGGCTGAGCAGTACTTC. Translation: CASSLGVQAEQYF.

This clone was recorded once. The chain links TRBV4-3 to TRBJ2-6; a possible D gene is TRBD2 (5 bases). This CDR3 has 16 residues. In germline, CDR1 is LGHNA, CDR2 YSLEER. V lost 4 bases and J lost 4, with 14 bases in between. The CDR3 sequence is CASSPGLHSGANVLTF. CDR3 DNA: TGCGCCAGCAGCCCAGGACTGCACTCCGGGGCCAACGTCCTGACTTTC.

This chain uses TRBV5-1 with TRBJ2-5; D is possibly TRBD2 (5 bases). The CDR3 consists of 13 residues. Deletions cut 3 bases from V and 6 bases from J, with 12 bases between. The germline gives CDR1 SGHRS, CDR2 YFSETQ. CDR3 protein: CASSSRGVKTQYF. CDR3 DNA sequence: TGCGCCAGCAGCTCCCGGGGTGTAAAGACCCAGTACTTC.

V is TRBV19 and J is TRBJ2-3, with D tentatively TRBD2 (6 bases). Germline CDR1 and CDR2: LNHDA and SQIVND (reference sequence). The length of the CDR3 is 14 residues. The V and J ends lost 2 bases and 6 bases respectively, with 12 bases between them. CDR3 coding DNA: TGTGCCAGTAGTATAACGCGCGGGGTTGATACGCAGTATTTT. Translation gives CASSITRGVDTQYF.

The gene calls are TRBV5-5 and TRBJ1-3; D perhaps matches TRBD1 (6 bases). The germline V gene encodes CDR1 SGHKS and CDR2 YYEKEE (reference sequence). CDR3 length: 13 residues. With 3 bases removed from V and 8 bases from J, the gap between germline ends came to 12 bases. CDR3 sequence reads: CASSSGQPYTIYF. CDR3 coding DNA: TGTGCCAGCAGCTCTGGACAGCCTTACACCATATATTTT.

This clone was detected once. J is TRBJ2-2 and V is TRBV6-5; possibly TRBD2 for D (6 bases). CDR1 and CDR2 from the germline V gene are MNHEY and SVGAGI. V gave up 1 base and J gave up 7 bases, with 10 bases separating them. This CDR3 region has 14 residues. The CDR3 region has the DNA TGTGCCAGCAGTTACTTCCTGGAGGGCGGGGAGCTGTTTTTT. It codes for CASSYFLEGGELFF.

The chain couples TRBV7-9 to TRBJ1-5; D gene ambiguous. CDR3 length: 15 amino acids. Trimming removed 2 bases at V and 2 bases at J, with 10 bases between. Germline V lookup: CDR1 SEHNR, CDR2 FQNEAQ (reference sequence). The CDR3 DNA follows: TGTGCCAGCAGCTTAAGAGAGCTGGGCAATCAGCCCCAGCATTTT. This sequence encodes CASSLRELGNQPQHF.

The V call is TRBV12-5, the J call TRBJ2-1; D is unclear. Trimming stripped 5 bases from V and 5 bases from J, with 13 bases between. This CDR3 contains 14 residues. Germline lookup yields CDR1 LGHNT and CDR2 FRNRAP. In DNA, the CDR3 is TGTGCTAGTGGTACCTTCCCCCGGGACAATGAGCAGTTCTTC. Its translation is CASGTFPRDNEQFF. Using reference TRBV12-5 and TRBJ2-1 for the parts outside the CDR3, the full variable domain is DARVTQTPRHKVTEMGQEVTMRCQPILGHNTVFWYRQTMMQGLELLAYFRNRAPLDDSGMPKDRFSAEMPDATLATLKIQPSEPRDSAVYFCASGTFPRDNEQFFGPGTRLTVL.

The chain uses TRBV11-2 and TRBJ1-2; D ambiguous. Per germline, CDR1 SGHAT and CDR2 FQNNGV. This CDR3 is 13 amino acids long. Deletions cut 6 bases from V and 4 bases from J, with 12 bases between. CDR3 amino acids: CASSPIRSYGYTF. The CDR3 DNA follows: TGTGCCAGCAGTCCCATTCGGTCCTATGGCTACACCTTC.

The rearrangement uses TRBV7-2 and TRBJ2-1, with TRBD2 matching over 8 bases. The CDR3 consists of 12 residues. Germline V lookup: CDR1 SGHTA, CDR2 FQGNSA. The V gene end was trimmed by 1 base and the J gene end by 12 bases; junction bases not matched to a gene: 2. The CDR3 region has the DNA TGTGCCAGCAGCTTAGAGCGGGGGACGCAGTTCTTC. Translated, it gives CASSLERGTQFF. Combining the CDR3 with reference TRBV7-2 and TRBJ2-1 gives the whole variable domain GAGVSQSPSNKVTEKGKDVELRCDPISGHTALYWYRQSLGQGLEFLIYFQGNSAPDKSGLPSDRFSAERTGGSVSTLTIQRTQQEDSAVYLCASSLERGTQFFGPGTRLTVL.

This clone has just one count. V is TRBV6-1 and J is TRBJ1-1; TRBD1 matches 7 bases. CDR1 and CDR2 from the germline V gene are MNHNS and SASEGT. This CDR3 is 15 amino acids long. The J segment lost 4 bases and the V segment lost 7 bases, leaving 12 bases of the junction unmatched. This CDR3 reads CASTWHRQGITEAFF. The CDR3 nucleotides are TGTGCCAGCACGTGGCATCGACAGGGAATCACTGAAGCTTTCTTT.

The chain is built from TRBV6-5 and TRBJ1-1; D may be TRBD1 (5 bases). This CDR3 is 13 amino acids long. The V gene lost 2 bases and the J gene lost 5 bases, with 9 bases spanning the gap. Germline V gene data show CDR1 as MNHEY and CDR2 as SVGAGI. CDR3 in DNA: TGTGCCAGCAGTTACGAGGGGTGGACTGAAGCTTTCTTT. Translation gives CASSYEGWTEAFF.

V gene TRBV28 combines with J gene TRBJ2-7; 7 bases are shared with TRBD1. CDR3 size: 15 residues. Germline CDR1 MDHEN, CDR2 SYDVKM. The V and J ends lost 4 bases and 3 bases, in that order; junction bases with no gene match: 9. In DNA form, the CDR3 reads TGTGCCAGCAGTTCGACAGGGAGCATACACTACGAGCAGTACTTC. Translated, it gives CASSSTGSIHYEQYF. Combining the CDR3 with reference TRBV28 and TRBJ2-7 gives the whole variable domain DVKVTQSSRYLVKRTGEKVFLECVQDMDHENMFWYRQDPGLGLRLIYFSYDVKMKEKGDIPEGYSVSREKKERFSLILESASTNQTSMYLCASSSTGSIHYEQYFGPGTRLTVT.

The J gene is TRBJ2-5, the V gene TRBV7-6; 11 bases are shared with TRBD2. The trim removed 2 bases at V and 3 bases at J, leaving 5 bases unmatched. The germline V gene encodes CDR1 SGHVS and CDR2 FNYEAQ. The CDR3 is 16 residues long. The chain's CDR3 is CASSLSTSGREETQYF. CDR3 coding DNA: TGTGCCAGCAGCTTAAGTACTAGCGGGAGAGAAGAGACCCAGTACTTC.

This clone was detected only once. This chain's CDR3 is CATEVGRRVRQPQHF. The CDR3 bases are TGTGCCACCGAAGTAGGACGCCGGGTCAGGCAGCCCCAGCATTTT. The chain links TRBV28 to TRBJ1-5; no firm D call. The V end lost 10 bases, the J end lost 7 bases, and 23 bases lay between the germline ends. CDR1 and CDR2 (germline): MDHEN, SYDVKM. This CDR3 contains 15 residues.

This chain connects TRBV27 to TRBJ2-1, with 10 bases lining up with TRBD1. This CDR3 spans 15 amino acids. Germline V gene sequence: CDR1 MNHEY, CDR2 SMNVEV (reference sequence). The ends lost 8 bases at V and 7 bases at J; junction bases unmatched: 11. The CDR3 loop reads CASLRSRDRGNEQFF. For the CDR3, the DNA is TGTGCCAGCCTTAGGTCCCGGGACAGGGGAAATGAGCAGTTCTTC.

The chain combines TRBV30 with TRBJ1-3; D call uncertain. Germline CDR1 GTSNPN, CDR2 SVGIG (reference sequence). The CDR3 sequence is 12 residues long. The V end was cut by 3 bases, the J end by 4 bases, with 7 bases between. The CDR3 nucleotides are TGTGCCTGGAGCGGGGTGGGAAACACCATATATTTT. It is translated as CAWSGVGNTIYF.

The J gene is TRBJ2-2, the V gene TRBV11-3; D tentatively fits TRBD1 or TRBD2 (6 bases each). The CDR3 length is 17 residues. V lost 0 bases to trimming and J lost 5 bases, with 16 bases between them. Germline V CDR1 and CDR2: SGHNT, YENEEA. CDR3 in amino acids: CASSLESGKGGTGELFF. CDR3 bases: TGTGCCAGCAGCTTAGAATCCGGGAAGGGGGGAACCGGGGAGCTGTTTTTT.

V gene TRBV11-3 combines with J gene TRBJ2-3; D gene ambiguous. The V end was cut by 5 bases, the J end by 5 bases, with 17 bases between. This CDR3 is 15 amino acids long. Per germline, CDR1 SGHNT and CDR2 YENEEA. CDR3 sequence (DNA): TGTGCCAGCAGCCCGGGCGGAGAGTCTATAGATACGCAGTATTTT. Translation gives CASSPGGESIDTQYF.

This clone has only one observation. This chain connects TRBV6-6 to TRBJ1-2; 10 bases are shared with TRBD1. The V gene's germline CDR1 is MNHNY and CDR2 SVGAGI (reference sequence). The junction had 9 bases not matched to a gene; V was cut back by 7 bases and J by 4 bases. The CDR3 is made up of 15 amino acids. CDR3 region: CASIHPGQGTYGYTF. For the CDR3, the DNA is TGTGCCAGCATTCACCCGGGACAGGGGACCTATGGCTACACCTTC.

The chain is built from TRBV2 and TRBJ2-7, with D perhaps being TRBD1 or TRBD2 (5 bases each). This CDR3 has 15 residues. V lost 7 bases and J 4 bases, leaving 20 bases between the germline ends. Germline V gives CDR1 SNHLY, CDR2 FYNNEI. The CDR3 coding sequence is TGTGCCAGCACTCCAGAGGGGCCCCTTTCATACGAGCAGTACTTC. Amino acid sequence: CASTPEGPLSYEQYF.

The CDR3 loop reads CASSLKVGANVLTF. The CDR3 DNA sequence: TGTGCCAGCAGCTTAAAGGTTGGGGCCAACGTCCTGACTTTC. The chain couples TRBV7-9 to TRBJ2-6; unclear D gene. This CDR3 is 14 amino acids long. Germline V gene lookup returns CDR1 SEHNR and CDR2 FQNEAQ (reference sequence). The V and J ends lost 2 bases and 3 bases respectively, with 5 bases between them. Full variable domain (remainder filled in from reference TRBV7-9 and TRBJ2-6): DTGVSQNPRHKITKRGQNVTFRCDPISEHNRLYWYRQTLGQGPEFLTYFQNEAQLEKSRLLSDRFSAERPKGSFSTLEIQRTEQGDSAMYLCASSLKVGANVLTFGAGSRLTVL.

This clone is a singleton in its sample. The chain uses TRBV5-1 and TRBJ1-1; tentative D call: TRBD1 (5 bases). This CDR3 contains 15 residues. CDR1 is SGHRS, CDR2 YFSETQ, per germline. V shed 5 bases and J shed 5 bases, with 19 bases lying between them. The CDR3 DNA is TGCGCCAGCAGGGGTCAGGGACCCCAGGGAACTGAAGCTTTCTTT. It translates to CASRGQGPQGTEAFF. Complete variable domain (other parts from reference TRBV5-1 and TRBJ1-1): KAGVTQTPRYLIKTRGQQVTLSCSPISGHRSVSWYQQTPGQGLQFLFEYFSETQRNKGNFPGRFSGRQFSNSRSEMNVSTLELGDSALYLCASRGQGPQGTEAFFGQGTRLTVV.

The V gene is TRBV5-1, the J gene TRBJ2-5; D is undetermined. Germline V gene data show CDR1 as SGHRS and CDR2 as YFSETQ. This CDR3 contains 14 residues. The V end was cut by 0 bases, the J end by 5 bases, with 11 bases between. The CDR3 sequence: CASSLGVLVETQYF. The DNA of the CDR3 is TGCGCCAGCAGCTTGGGGGTTTTAGTGGAGACCCAGTACTTC.

The V gene is TRBV19, the J gene TRBJ1-1, with a weak D call TRBD1 (5 bases). Germline V gives CDR1 LNHDA, CDR2 SQIVND (reference sequence). Trimming removed 9 bases from V and 2 bases from J, with 13 bases in between. The CDR3 consists of 13 residues. The CDR3 nucleotides read TGTGCCAGCCGCAGGGCGGGTAACACTGAAGCTTTCTTT. Its protein product is CASRRAGNTEAFF.

The chain joins TRBV7-3 to TRBJ2-1; 13 nucleotides align to TRBD2. This CDR3 is built from 14 residues. In germline, CDR1 is SGHTA, CDR2 FQGTGA. V lost 6 bases, J lost 10 bases, and 6 bases stayed unmatched. For the CDR3, the DNA is TGTGCCAGCAGGCGACTAGCGGGGGGCGGAGAGCAGTTCTTC. It encodes CASRRLAGGGEQFF. The full variable domain, rest sourced from reference TRBV7-3 and TRBJ2-1, is GAGVSQTPSNKVTEKGKYVELRCDPISGHTALYWYRQSLGQGPEFLIYFQGTGAADDSGLPNDRFFAVRPEGSVSTLKIQRTERGDSAVYLCASRRLAGGGEQFFGPGTRLTVL.